This TCR beta chain emerged from a study of OX40 agonist ivuxolimab in advanced cancers. Measured with immunoSEQ multiplex PCR; TCRdb has only the in-frame clones, and not every one. The sample yields tens of thousands of clones, 83% seen once. Germline assignment: CDR1 WSHSY and CDR2 SAAADI. V was trimmed by 4 bases and J by 0 bases, leaving 7 bases between them. The CDR3 extends over 13 amino acids. This clone was recorded once. The receptor comes from an adult with an advanced solid tumor such as melanoma, head and neck, liver or kidney cancer. Sequencing was performed on CD4+ or CD8+ T cells sorted from blood, taken in a trial of the OX40 agonist ivuxolimab. The chain is built from TRBV10-2 and TRBJ2-7, with D perhaps TRBD1 (5 bases). The CDR3 loop reads CASSGGPSYEQYF. The CDR3 nucleotides are TGCGCCAGCAGTGGGGGCCCCTCCTACGAGCAGTACTTC.